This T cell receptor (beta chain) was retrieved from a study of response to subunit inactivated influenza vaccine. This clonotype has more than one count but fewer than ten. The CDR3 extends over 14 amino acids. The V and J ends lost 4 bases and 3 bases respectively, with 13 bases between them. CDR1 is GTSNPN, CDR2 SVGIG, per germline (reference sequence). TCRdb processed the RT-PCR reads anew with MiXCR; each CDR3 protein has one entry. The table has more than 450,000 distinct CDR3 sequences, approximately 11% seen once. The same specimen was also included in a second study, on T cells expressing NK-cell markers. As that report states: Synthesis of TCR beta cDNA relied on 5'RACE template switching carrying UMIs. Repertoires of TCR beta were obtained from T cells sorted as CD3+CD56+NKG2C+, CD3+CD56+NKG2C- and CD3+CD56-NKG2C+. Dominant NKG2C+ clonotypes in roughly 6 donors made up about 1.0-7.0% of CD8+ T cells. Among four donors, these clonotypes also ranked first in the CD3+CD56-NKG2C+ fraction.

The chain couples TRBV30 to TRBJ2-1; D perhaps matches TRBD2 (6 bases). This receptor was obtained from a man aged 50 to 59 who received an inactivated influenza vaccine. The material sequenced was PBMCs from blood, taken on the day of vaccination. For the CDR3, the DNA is TGTGCCTGGATAGCGGCAGAGAACTACAATGAGCAGTTCTTC. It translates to CAWIAAENYNEQFF.